This T cell receptor (beta chain) was profiled in a study of PD-1 blockade in classical Hodgkin lymphoma. The wider study: Patients were administered nivolumab (3 mg/kg intravenously) every 2 weeks. Whole-study results and caveats: Researchers reported that CD4+ TCR diversity, though not CD8+, rose significantly by C4D1.

V lost 5 bases to trimming and J lost 0 bases, with 10 bases between them. CDR3 size: 13 residues. Looked up from germline, CDR1 is SQVTM and CDR2 is ANQGSEA. In regard to this clone: Antigen: not known.

Time point specified: cycle 4 day 1 (C4D1), after 6 weeks of nivolumab. The patients all showed relapse after autologous stem cell transplantation, while their brentuximab vedotin exposure varied. This table comes from immunoSEQ multiplex PCR, and its TCRdb copy is limited to in-frame clones, with some not included. The sample has some 53,000 clones, about 89% seen once. This sequence was found in a human donor with classical Hodgkin lymphoma. V is TRBV29-1 and J is TRBJ1-2; D may be TRBD1 (6 bases). Source: peripheral blood mononuclear cells (PBMCs), taken before the fourth cycle of nivolumab. CDR3 loop: CSVYWTANYGYTF. In DNA form, the CDR3 reads TGCAGCGTTTACTGGACAGCTAACTATGGCTACACCTTC.